Listed below are T cell receptor beta chains from one sample, sequenced in a study of OX40 agonist ivuxolimab in advanced cancers. TCRdb's table, derived via immunoSEQ multiplex PCR, lists solely in-frame clones and lacks some. The table includes about 100,000 clones, 80% to 95% detected once. Material: CD4+ or CD8+ T cells sorted from blood, obtained in a trial of the OX40 agonist ivuxolimab. The receptors here all came from an adult with an advanced solid tumor such as melanoma, head and neck, liver or kidney cancer. Each CDR3 is given with its conserved first and last residue. D genes are given only for firm matches. A row's size may be missing; if present it is once, few, many or a size class.

DNA	CDR3	V	J	size	D
TGTGCCAGCAGCGTAGGCCGGGAGGGCAAAAACATTCAGTACTTC	CASSVGREGKNIQYF	TRBV9	TRBJ2-4	NA	TRBD2
TGTGCCAGCAGTTACGACAGGGGGCAGTCAAATGAGCAGTTCTTC	CASSYDRGQSNEQFF	TRBV6-5	TRBJ2-1	NA	TRBD1
TGTGCCAGCAGCTTGGGGGACAGTGGCAATCAGCCCCAGCATTTT	CASSLGDSGNQPQHF	TRBV5-4	TRBJ1-5	NA	TRBD1
TGTGCCAGCAGTCGACGGGACTCATCCTACGAGCAGTACTTC	CASSRRDSSYEQYF	TRBV6-5	TRBJ2-7	NA	NA
TGTGCCAGCAGACATAAACCCCTGGACAGGGGTGATAACTATGGCTACACCTTC	CASRHKPLDRGDNYGYTF	TRBV27	TRBJ1-2	NA	TRBD1
TGTGCCAGCAGTTTATTCCAGGAGAGTGAAAAACTGTTTTTT	CASSLFQESEKLFF	TRBV27	TRBJ1-4	NA	NA
TGCGCCAGCAGCCCTCAGGGGTCTCAAGAGACCCAGTACTTC	CASSPQGSQETQYF	TRBV5-1	TRBJ2-5	NA	NA
TGCGCCAGCAGCCAAGAGGGCGGGCTAGCTCTCGAGCAGTACTTC	CASSQEGGLALEQYF	TRBV4-3	TRBJ2-7	NA	NA
TGTGCCAGCAGCGTAGGGGGAATGGGCACTGAAGCTTTCTTT	CASSVGGMGTEAFF	TRBV9	TRBJ1-1	few	NA
TGTGCCAGCAGCTCGCGCCGGCGGGAGGGGTACAATGAGCAGTTCTTC	CASSSRRREGYNEQFF	TRBV5-4	TRBJ2-1	once	TRBD2
TGTGCCACGACAGCCTCTGGGGCAGCTTCCCACGAGCAGTACTTC	CATTASGAASHEQYF	TRBV7-8	TRBJ2-7	NA	NA
TGTGCCAGCTCACACCCGGGACAGACAGATACGCAGTATTTT	CASSHPGQTDTQYF	TRBV18	TRBJ2-3	NA	TRBD1
TGTGCCAGCAGTGCCAGGTACTCTGGAAACACCATATATTTT	CASSARYSGNTIYF	TRBV2	TRBJ1-3	once	NA
TGTGCCAGCAGCCCTCAGGAGGCACGGAACACTGAAGCTTTCTTT	CASSPQEARNTEAFF	TRBV9	TRBJ1-1	NA	NA
TGTGCCAGCAGCTCGGGACAGCTACGGACTGAAGCTTTCTTT	CASSSGQLRTEAFF	TRBV7-2	TRBJ1-1	once	TRBD1
TGTGCCAGCAGCCAAGATTGGAGGGACACCGGGGAGCTGTTTTTT	CASSQDWRDTGELFF	TRBV4-2	TRBJ2-2	NA	NA
TGTGCCAGCTCACCACCTTTGACAGGCCGAAACTATGGCTACACCTTC	CASSPPLTGRNYGYTF	TRBV18	TRBJ1-2	NA	NA
TGCAGCGTTGGGACTAGCGGGACTTACGAGCAGTACTTC	CSVGTSGTYEQYF	TRBV29-1	TRBJ2-7	NA	TRBD2
TGCAGCGGCGACAGGGTGCCTAACTATGGCTACACCTTC	CSGDRVPNYGYTF	TRBV29-1	TRBJ1-2	once	TRBD1
TGTGCCAGCAGCTCACGGCCGTCGGGGGCGCTTTCCGAGCAGTACTTC	CASSSRPSGALSEQYF	TRBV13	TRBJ2-7	NA	NA
TGTGCCAGCAGCTTAGATGAGGGGGCGAACACTGAAGCTTTCTTT	CASSLDEGANTEAFF	TRBV7-8	TRBJ1-1	NA	TRBD1
TGTGCCAGCAGCCCCGACACCAACTCTGGAAACACCATATATTTT	CASSPDTNSGNTIYF	TRBV6-5	TRBJ1-3	NA	NA
TGTGCCAGCAGCTCTGCTGGGACAGGGGTCCACAATGAGCAGTTCTTC	CASSSAGTGVHNEQFF	TRBV7-2	TRBJ2-1	NA	TRBD1
TGTGCCGCCTCAGACCAGAACTCCTACGAGCAGTACTTC	CAASDQNSYEQYF	TRBV6-5	TRBJ2-7	NA	NA
TGCGCCAGCAGCTTAGGTATTAGCGGCAATGAGCAGTTCTTC	CASSLGISGNEQFF	TRBV5-1	TRBJ2-1	NA	NA
TGTGCCAGCTCACAGGGGACCGGGGAAAAACTGTTTTTT	CASSQGTGEKLFF	TRBV18	TRBJ1-4	NA	NA
TGTGCCAGCAGCCGACCCGGTGGAGGGAAGAACAATGAGCAGTTCTTC	CASSRPGGGKNNEQFF	TRBV27	TRBJ2-1	NA	NA
TGCAGCGCCCGACACGGGGGGGGCGAGCAGTACTTC	CSARHGGGEQYF	TRBV29-1	TRBJ2-7	NA	TRBD2
TGTGCCAGCTCACTTATGACAGTCAGCGTACCCACAGATACGCAGTATTTT	CASSLMTVSVPTDTQYF	TRBV18	TRBJ2-3	NA	NA
TGCGCCAGCAGCCAAGCGGGAGGAACGGGAATTTACGAGCAGTACTTC	CASSQAGGTGIYEQYF	TRBV4-3	TRBJ2-7	NA	TRBD2
TGTGCCAGCAGCTTAGTCAGCGGGAGTGATGAGCAGTTCTTC	CASSLVSGSDEQFF	TRBV7-2	TRBJ2-1	NA	TRBD2
TGCAGTGCTAGTTGGACAGATACGCAGTATTTT	CSASWTDTQYF	TRBV20-1	TRBJ2-3	NA	NA
TGTGCCAGCAGCCCCTGGGAGGGAGTTTCCTACGAGCAGTACTTC	CASSPWEGVSYEQYF	TRBV7-2	TRBJ2-7	NA	TRBD2
TGTGCCAGCAGTGAAGCAGGACTAGCGGGAGACAATGAGCAGTTCTTC	CASSEAGLAGDNEQFF	TRBV6-1	TRBJ2-1	NA	TRBD2
TGCGCCAGCAGCTTGCAGGGAGGTACTGAAGCTTTCTTT	CASSLQGGTEAFF	TRBV5-1	TRBJ1-1	NA	NA
TGTGCCAGCAGCTTAAATCGAGCCCCGAACTATGGCTACACCTTC	CASSLNRAPNYGYTF	TRBV11-3	TRBJ1-2	NA	NA
TGTGCCAGCACGACTAATCGAGGCGAGCAGTACTTC	CASTTNRGEQYF	TRBV5-6	TRBJ2-7	NA	NA
TGTGCCAGCAGCGAAGAGGGTCTAGCGGGAGTCCACGAGCAGTACTTC	CASSEEGLAGVHEQYF	TRBV7-8	TRBJ2-7	NA	TRBD2
TGTGCCAGCAGCCTAGCGGGAGGCGTTGGTGAGCAGTTCTTC	CASSLAGGVGEQFF	TRBV5-8	TRBJ2-1	NA	TRBD2
TGTGCCAGTAGTATACGGCCCTATGGCTACACCTTC	CASSIRPYGYTF	TRBV19	TRBJ1-2	NA	NA
TGCGCCAGCAGCTTGGCACAGGGGTCGGAAGAGACCCAGTACTTC	CASSLAQGSEETQYF	TRBV5-1	TRBJ2-5	NA	TRBD1
TGTGCCAGCAGTTTAGGGGAATATGGCTACACCTTC	CASSLGEYGYTF	TRBV28	TRBJ1-2	once	NA
TGTGCCAGCAGCGTACTGACAGGGGCGGCCACTGAAGCTTTCTTT	CASSVLTGAATEAFF	TRBV7-9	TRBJ1-1	few	TRBD1